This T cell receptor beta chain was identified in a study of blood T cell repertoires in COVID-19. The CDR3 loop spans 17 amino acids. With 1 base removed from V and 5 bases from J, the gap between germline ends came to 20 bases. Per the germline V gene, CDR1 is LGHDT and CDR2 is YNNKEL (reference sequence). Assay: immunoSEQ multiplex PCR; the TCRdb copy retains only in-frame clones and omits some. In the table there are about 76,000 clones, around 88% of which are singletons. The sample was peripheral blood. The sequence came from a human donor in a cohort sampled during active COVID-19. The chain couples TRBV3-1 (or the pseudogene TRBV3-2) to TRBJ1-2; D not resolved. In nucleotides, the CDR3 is TGTGCCAGCAGCCAAGCATTTTCTAGCACGGATCTATATGGCTACACCTTC. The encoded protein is CASSQAFSSTDLYGYTF.